This T cell receptor beta chain stems from a study of cytomegalovirus exposure and HLA in healthy donors. Study context: The study's early data release held tens of millions of unique TCRs from HLA-typed donors. Points from the study as a whole: Both high specificity and high sensitivity reportedly marked the classifier's diagnosis of cytomegalovirus status. Highest at DRB1 and lowest at HLA-C, TCR association rates differed among HLA loci in a later analysis. There were 150 or so TCR beta chains listed as cytomegalovirus-associated.

With regard to this clone: What it recognizes is unknown.

This PCR relied on a set of 60 Vbeta primers and 13 Jbeta primers. Repertoires were generated with immunoSEQ multiplex PCR, while TCRdb's copy carries only in-frame clones and drops some. The table has some 120,000 clones, about 73% seen once. This receptor was identified in a woman in her 40s in good health and CMV-seropositive. Sequenced sample: PBMCs.

This chain's CDR3 is CASIQGGTGNTIYF. The CDR3 DNA sequence: TGTGCCAGCATCCAGGGTGGGACTGGAAACACCATATATTTT. The chain recombines TRBV28 with TRBJ1-3, with TRBD1 as a possible D gene (5 bases). The CDR3 covers 14 residues. Trimming stripped 7 bases from V and 2 bases from J, with 12 bases between. Per the germline V gene, CDR1 is MDHEN and CDR2 is SYDVKM.